Following are 5 T cell receptor beta chains from one sample sequenced in a study of blood T cell repertoires in COVID-19. TCRdb keeps only in-frame clones here, not all; method: immunoSEQ multiplex PCR. The data contain about 120,000 clones, roughly four fifths of them singletons. What was sequenced was peripheral blood. Source of these receptors: a man in his 70s with active or convalescent COVID-19.

The chain links TRBV11-2 to TRBJ2-7; 8 bases agree with TRBD1. V lost 7 bases and J lost 3; bases outside the gene matches: 8. The germline V gene encodes CDR1 SGHAT and CDR2 FQNNGV. The CDR3 covers 14 residues. The CDR3 is CASTVQDRVYEQYF. The CDR3 nucleotides are TGTGCCAGCACCGTCCAGGACAGGGTCTACGAGCAGTACTTC. Full variable domain (outside the CDR3, taken from reference TRBV11-2 and TRBJ2-7): EAGVAQSPRYKIIEKRQSVAFWCNPISGHATLYWYQQILGQGPKLLIQFQNNGVVDDSQLPKDRFSAERLKGVDSTLKIQPAKLEDSAVYLCASTVQDRVYEQYFGPGTRLTVT.

The chain couples TRBV28 to TRBJ1-2, with TRBD1 identical over 8 bases. Trimming removed 2 bases from V and 5 bases from J; junction bases left unmatched: 10. CDR1 is MDHEN and CDR2 is SYDVKM in the germline V gene. The length of the CDR3 is 16 residues. The DNA for the CDR3 is TGTGCCAGCAGTTTAGGAGGACAGGGTTGGTCATATGGCTACACCTTC. Protein product: CASSLGGQGWSYGYTF.

This sequence joins TRBV4-3 and TRBJ1-1; D unclear. Germline V gene lookup returns CDR1 LGHNA and CDR2 YSLEER. V dropped 0 bases and J dropped 3 bases, with 8 bases sitting between them. The CDR3 sequence is 14 residues long. CDR3 bases: TGCGCCAGCAGCCAAGATCGGGAGTACACTGAAGCTTTCTTT. Protein sequence: CASSQDREYTEAFF.

The CDR3 spells CASSQGQGAREKLFF. CDR3 in DNA: TGTGCCAGCAGCCAGGGACAGGGGGCACGGGAAAAACTGTTTTTT. The J gene is TRBJ1-4, the V gene TRBV4-2; TRBD1 agrees at 12 bases. With V trimmed by 3 bases and J by 8 bases, 4 bases remained unmatched. This CDR3 contains 15 residues. Germline CDR1 LGHNA, CDR2 YNFKEQ.

CDR3 in amino acids: CASSLGDRGVFPLHF. The CDR3 DNA sequence: TGCGCCAGCAGCTTGGGGGACAGGGGGGTATTCCCCCTCCACTTT. This rearrangement joins TRBV5-1 to TRBJ1-6; 11 positions match TRBD1. The germline CDR1 and CDR2 sequences are SGHRS and YFSETQ. The V gene end was trimmed by 0 bases and the J gene end by 13 bases; junction bases not matched to a gene: 6. CDR3 length: 15 residues.